The 13 T cell receptor beta chains listed next were all sequenced from one sample in a study of cytomegalovirus exposure and HLA in healthy donors. 13 Jbeta primers and 60 Vbeta primers were used for the PCR. Assay: immunoSEQ multiplex PCR; the TCRdb copy retains only in-frame clones and omits some. The data show tens of thousands of clones, about three quarters seen once. Sequenced: PBMCs. All receptors come from a male donor in good health and CMV-seropositive.

This clone was observed a handful of times. This sequence joins TRBV4-2 and TRBJ2-1; 10 bases match TRBD2. Per germline, CDR1 LGHNA and CDR2 YNFKEQ. The CDR3 totals 15 residues. Germline trimming cut 2 bases from V and 4 bases from J; bases unmatched to any gene: 2. DNA of the CDR3: TGTGCCAGCAGCCAAACTAGCGGGAATTACAATGAGCAGTTCTTC. Protein sequence: CASSQTSGNYNEQFF.

This clone was picked up a small number of times. V is TRBV6-5 and J is TRBJ2-1, with D possibly matching TRBD1 (5 bases). Trimming left V 6 bases short and J 6 bases short, with 18 bases between. Germline CDR1 reads MNHEY; CDR2 reads SVGAGI. The CDR3 sequence is 15 residues long. The CDR3 nucleotides read TGTGCCAGCAGAGGACAAACCATACCTACCAATGAGCAGTTCTTC. Translating it yields CASRGQTIPTNEQFF.

This clone was observed a few times. V gene TRBV4-1 combines with J gene TRBJ1-5; 10 bases align to TRBD1. The J segment lost 4 bases and the V segment lost 0 bases, leaving 6 bases of the junction unmatched. This CDR3 contains 17 residues. Per the germline V gene, CDR1 is MGHRA and CDR2 is YSYEKL. In nucleotides, the CDR3 is TGCGCCAGCAGCCAAGATGGACAGGGGGTTGGGAATCAGCCCCAGCATTTT. Translated: CASSQDGQGVGNQPQHF.

There are a few counts of this clone. The chain combines TRBV7-9 with TRBJ1-3, with 7 bases that match TRBD1. CDR3 length: 15 residues. Germline CDR1 is SEHNR and CDR2 is FQNEAQ (reference sequence). V was clipped by 6 bases and J by 0 bases; unmatched bases: 5. CDR3 bases: TGTGCCAGCAGTCCTGGGACAGCCTCTGGAAACACCATATATTTT. It is translated as CASSPGTASGNTIYF.

The chain couples TRBV11-2 to TRBJ2-3, with 8 bases identical to TRBD2. Germline CDR1 reads SGHAT; CDR2 reads FQNNGV. This CDR3 is 16 amino acids long. V lost 5 bases and J lost 9; bases outside the gene matches: 16. CDR3 sequence reads: CASSRGRGARGPTQYF. The CDR3 region has the DNA TGTGCCAGCAGCCGCGGGCGGGGGGCCCGGGGCCCAACGCAGTATTTT.

This clone was seen more than once but under ten times. The V call is TRBV27, the J call TRBJ1-2; no clear D gene. V was clipped by 7 bases and J by 3 bases, with 12 bases between them. CDR1 MNHEY and CDR2 SMNVEV come from the germline V gene (reference sequence). CDR3 length: 13 amino acids. The CDR3 protein is CASNEELDYGYTF. The CDR3 nucleotides read TGTGCCAGCAATGAGGAATTGGACTATGGCTACACCTTC.

This clone was observed a handful of times. The chain combines TRBV11-3 with TRBJ1-1, with D hard to call. V lost 3 bases and J 0 bases, leaving 5 bases between the germline ends. CDR1 and CDR2 (germline): SGHNT, YENEEA. This CDR3 spans 13 amino acids. The CDR3 coding sequence is TGTGCCAGCAGCTTCTCTATGAACACTGAAGCTTTCTTT. Translating it yields CASSFSMNTEAFF.

This clone showed up just a few times. At the DNA level, this CDR3 is encoded by other sequences in the same sample as well. The rearrangement uses TRBV5-1 and TRBJ2-7; D uncertain. Germline V gene sequence: CDR1 SGHRS, CDR2 YFSETQ. The CDR3 is made up of 14 amino acids. Trimming stripped 0 bases from V and 2 bases from J, with 9 bases between. CDR3 protein: CASSLVVSPYEQYF. The CDR3 DNA is TGCGCCAGCAGCTTGGTTGTCAGTCCCTACGAGCAGTACTTC.

This sequence joins TRBV9 and TRBJ2-3; TRBD2 agrees at 9 bases. V shed 1 base and J 0 bases; nucleotides not matched to a gene: 3. Germline-derived CDR1 and CDR2 are SGDLS and YYNGEE. This CDR3 is built from 16 residues. The CDR3, as DNA: TGTGCCAGCAGCGTATTAGCGGGGGCTAGCACAGATACGCAGTATTTT. Protein product: CASSVLAGASTDTQYF.

The rearrangement links TRBV5-1 to TRBJ1-2; 7 bases match TRBD1. V dropped 3 bases and J dropped 7; count of bases not matched to a gene: 6. In germline, CDR1 is SGHRS, CDR2 YFSETQ. The CDR3 consists of 13 residues. The CDR3 nucleotides are TGCGCCAGCAGCTCACAGGGGCTCGGTGGCTACACCTTC. It is translated as CASSSQGLGGYTF.

CDR3 in amino acids: CASSLQGALQYF. The CDR3 DNA follows: TGCGCCAGCAGTTTACAGGGGGCGTTGCAGTACTTC. V gene TRBV5-1 combines with J gene TRBJ2-7, with 9 bases identical to TRBD1. The CDR3 runs 12 residues. Germline lookup yields CDR1 SGHRS and CDR2 YFSETQ. The trim removed 5 bases at V and 9 bases at J, leaving 6 bases unmatched.

V gene TRBV6-6 combines with J gene TRBJ1-6; TRBD1 matches 7 bases. V lost 5 bases, J lost 13 bases, and 8 bases stayed unmatched. Germline CDR1 is MNHNY and CDR2 is SVGAGI (reference sequence). The CDR3 runs 13 residues. CDR3 sequence (DNA): TGTGCCAGCAGTCAACTGGGGGACAGTCCCCTCCACTTT. It translates to CASSQLGDSPLHF.

This chain connects TRBV5-8 to TRBJ2-7, with unresolved D. CDR1 is SGHTS and CDR2 is YDEGEE in the germline V gene. This CDR3 comprises 14 residues. Trimming pared 0 bases from V and 2 bases from J, leaving 9 bases between. The DNA for the CDR3 is TGTGCCAGCAGCTTGGGCCCCAGTCCCTACGAGCAGTACTTC. Translating gives CASSLGPSPYEQYF.